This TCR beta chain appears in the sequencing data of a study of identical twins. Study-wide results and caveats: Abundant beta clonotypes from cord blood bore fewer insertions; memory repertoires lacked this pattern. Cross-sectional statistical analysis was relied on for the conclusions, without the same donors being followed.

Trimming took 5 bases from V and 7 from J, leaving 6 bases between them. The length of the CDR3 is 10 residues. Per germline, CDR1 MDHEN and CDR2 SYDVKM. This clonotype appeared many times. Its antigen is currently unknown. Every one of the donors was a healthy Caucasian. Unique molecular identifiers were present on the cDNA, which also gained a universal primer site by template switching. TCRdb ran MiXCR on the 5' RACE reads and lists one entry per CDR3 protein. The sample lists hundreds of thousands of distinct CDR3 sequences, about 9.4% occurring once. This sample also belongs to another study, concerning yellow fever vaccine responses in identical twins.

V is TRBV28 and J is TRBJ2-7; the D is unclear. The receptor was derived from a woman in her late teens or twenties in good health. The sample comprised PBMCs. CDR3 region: CASSDKEQYF. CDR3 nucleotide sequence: TGTGCCAGCAGTGATAAAGAGCAGTACTTC.